The entry below describes one T cell receptor beta chain. CDR3 length: 12 residues. CDR1 and CDR2 from the germline V gene are DFQATT and SNEGSKA (reference sequence). The V and J ends lost 7 bases and 5 bases, in that order; junction bases with no gene match: 4. The data belong to a study of Graves' ophthalmopathy and Graves' hyperthyroidism. The authors amplified TCR beta CDR3 regions, and they did so from RNA transcripts for repertoire sequencing. Amplification began with first-round RT-PCR using HTBI primers, then second-round multiplex PCR was performed. TCRdb called the multiplex PCR reads again in MiXCR, with one record for every CDR3 protein. The data contain around 1.1 million distinct CDR3 sequences, 35% to 40% of them seen just once; the ten biggest clones take up 11%.

The origin of this receptor is an adult man with Graves' hyperthyroidism. Sequenced sample: peripheral blood or thyroid tissue (not recorded which). The rearrangement joins TRBV20-1 to TRBJ1-4; 7 bases line up with TRBD1. The CDR3 sequence is CSGGQTNEKLFF. CDR3 nucleotide sequence: TGCAGTGGGGGACAGACGAATGAAAAACTGTTTTTT.